A selection of T cell receptor beta chains follows, all from one sample in a study of CD4 T cells in relation to SARS-CoV-2 and coronaviruses. No antigen is known for these receptors. Some clones are missing from TCRdb's copy, which holds only in-frame ones; the method was immunoSEQ multiplex PCR. The table lists more than 20,000 clones, just under 75% of them singletons. Sequencing input: CD4+ T cells from PBMCs, cultured in vitro. The source is a human donor in good health. CDR3s include the opening cysteine and the closing phenylalanine or tryptophan. Fields, in order: clone size, V gene, CDR3 length, D gene, J gene, CDR3 DNA, CDR3 protein. The D gene is left open where the match is weak. Clone size is not always given. Where it is, it says once, few, many or a class for expanded clones.

few	TRBV19	15	NA	TRBJ2-1	TGTGCCAGTAGTATAGTTGACTCCCTGGGCAATGAGCAGTTCTTC	CASSIVDSLGNEQFF
NA	TRBV5-1	13	NA	TRBJ2-5	TGCGCCAGCAGCTTCGGTTTCAAAGAGACCCAGTACTTC	CASSFGFKETQYF
NA	TRBV6-5	12	NA	TRBJ2-7	TGTGCCAGCGAGGGGCCCCCCTACGAGCAGTACTTC	CASEGPPYEQYF
NA	TRBV3-1/TRBV3-2	16	TRBD1	TRBJ1-2	TGTGCCAGCAGCCCAACCGGGACAGGGGATGGTGGAGGCTACACCTTC	CASSPTGTGDGGGYTF
few	TRBV7-2	14	NA	TRBJ1-1	TGTGCCAGCAGTTACGGGCAGGGGTACACTGAAGCTTTCTTT	CASSYGQGYTEAFF
once	TRBV6-6	14	NA	TRBJ2-3	TGTGCCAGCAGTTCAGAGACTAACACAGATACGCAGTATTTT	CASSSETNTDTQYF
NA	TRBV5-4	14	NA	TRBJ1-1	TGTGCCAGCAGCTTGGACAGCATGAACACTGAAGCTTTCTTT	CASSLDSMNTEAFF
NA	TRBV24-1	14	NA	TRBJ2-2	TGTGCCACCAGTGAGATTCAGGCTACCGGGGAGCTGTTTTTT	CATSEIQATGELFF
NA	TRBV10-2	14	NA	TRBJ2-2	TGCGCCAGCAGTCTCCTTGCCGGGACCGGGGAGCTGTTTTTT	CASSLLAGTGELFF
NA	TRBV5-4	15	NA	TRBJ1-4	TGTGCCAGCAGCTTGGAAAGGGGCACTAATGAAAAACTGTTTTTT	CASSLERGTNEKLFF
NA	TRBV6-6	14	NA	TRBJ2-7	TGTGCCAGCAGTTACCAACGGGCGGGCCACGAGCAGTACTTC	CASSYQRAGHEQYF
NA	TRBV12-3/TRBV12-4	11	NA	TRBJ2-7	TGTGCCAGCAGTAAGCTAAACGAGCAGTACTTC	CASSKLNEQYF
NA	TRBV10-3	14	NA	TRBJ1-2	TGTGCCATCAGCGCCGGAGAGGACAGAGATGCCTACACCTTC	CAISAGEDRDAYTF
NA	TRBV7-9	12	NA	TRBJ1-5	TGTGCCAGCAGCCCCCTTGGGGGACCCCAGCATTTT	CASSPLGGPQHF
NA	TRBV5-6	15	TRBD1	TRBJ1-6	TGTGCCAGCAGCTGGAGGGACAGCCCTAGGGCACCCCTCCACTTT	CASSWRDSPRAPLHF
NA	TRBV18	17	NA	TRBJ2-6	TGTGCCAGCTCACCACAACAGAAAACCTCTGGGGCCAACGTCCTGACTTTC	CASSPQQKTSGANVLTF
NA	TRBV5-5	15	NA	TRBJ2-2	TGTGCCAGCAGGAGGGTTATGGCGGACACCGGGGAGCTGTTTTTT	CASRRVMADTGELFF
NA	TRBV6-4	17	NA	TRBJ1-6	TGTGCCAGCAGTGACCTGTACCATTTCAGGAACTATTCACCCCTCCACTTT	CASSDLYHFRNYSPLHF
NA	TRBV15	13	NA	TRBJ1-3	TGTGCCACCAGCAGAGGGGAGGGAAACACCATATATTTT	CATSRGEGNTIYF
NA	TRBV3-1/TRBV3-2	16	TRBD1	TRBJ2-7	TGTGCCAGCAGCCTGGGACAGGGGGCCTCCAACTACGAGCAGTACTTC	CASSLGQGASNYEQYF
NA	TRBV5-1	15	NA	TRBJ2-1	TGCGCCAGCAGCTTGGTGGGAGAAGGCTACAATGAGCAGTTCTTC	CASSLVGEGYNEQFF
NA	TRBV7-8	11	NA	TRBJ2-5	TGTGCCAGCAGTCCTATCGAGACCCAGTACTTC	CASSPIETQYF
NA	TRBV19	15	NA	TRBJ1-2	TGTGCCAGTAGTATAGTGGGCAGACGGGGGAACGGCTACACCTTC	CASSIVGRRGNGYTF
NA	TRBV19	14	NA	TRBJ2-7	TGTGCCAGTAGACCCCGAGGAATTGACTACGAGCAGTACTTC	CASRPRGIDYEQYF